The clone carrying this TCR beta chain has at least ten counts. The antigen is undetermined. The record originates from a study of molecular identifiers for immune sequencing clone quantification. Study-level points and caveats: Clones with over 20 RNA copies captured over 99% of effector molecules but under 1% of naive ones.

As previously described, bulk TCR libraries were made using listed TCR primers. TCRdb re-called the PCR reads with MiXCR, one entry per CDR3 protein. The sample yields roughly 12,000 distinct CDR3 sequences, around 15% seen once. Naive CD8 T cells underwent sorting with the CD8+CD4-CCR7+CD45RA+ definition. Germline V gene data show CDR1 as SNHLY and CDR2 as FYNNEI. This CDR3 spans 9 amino acids. This receptor was identified in a human donor in good health. Some libraries in this study had Jurkat cell RNA spiked in. Sequencing input: naive CD8+ T cells from blood, with Jurkat cell RNA spiked in. The sample's subset: FACS-sorted CD8+CD4-CCR7+CD45RA+ naive T cells. This sequence joins TRBV2 and TRBJ2-7, with 8 bases identical to TRBD2. The CDR3 region is CASGSEQYF. DNA for the CDR3: TGTGCGAGCGGGAGCGAGCAGTACTTC.